This entry lists 13 T cell receptor beta chains sequenced from one sample in a study of blood T cells in healthy people across ages. Then a second PCR, running roughly 6 to 12 cycles, was carried out with a sample-barcoded 5' primer and a J-beta primer mix. In TCRdb, the 5' RACE reads were re-called with MiXCR into one record per CDR3 protein. The sample comprises hundreds of thousands of distinct CDR3 sequences, 21% of which are singletons, and roughly 3.6% rests with the top ten. Sample: blood. All receptors derive from a man aged 65 to 85 in good health.

This clonotype was seen a handful of times. The chain combines TRBV12-5 with TRBJ2-1; 7 bases are a match to TRBD1. V lost 1 base and J lost 8; bases outside the gene matches: 8. The CDR3 is made up of 15 amino acids. In germline, CDR1 is LGHNT, CDR2 FRNRAP. CDR3 sequence: CASGLEPTGAYEQFF. For the CDR3, the DNA is TGTGCTAGTGGTTTGGAACCAACAGGGGCCTATGAGCAGTTCTTC.

CDR3 nucleotide sequence: TGTGCCTCAAAGCTAACTAGCAACTCCTACGAGCAGTACTTC. It specifies CASKLTSNSYEQYF. This rearrangement joins TRBV10-3 to TRBJ2-7, with a weak D call TRBD2 (6 bases). With 11 bases removed from V and 0 bases from J, the gap between germline ends came to 17 bases. The CDR3 covers 14 residues. Germline values: CDR1 ENHRY, CDR2 SYGVKD.

This clonotype was recorded a few times. J is TRBJ2-1 and V is TRBV20-1; 8 nucleotides match TRBD2. V lost 1 base and J lost 4; bases outside the gene matches: 3. Germline V gene sequence: CDR1 DFQATT, CDR2 SNEGSKA (reference sequence). This CDR3 contains 14 residues. CDR3 nucleotide sequence: TGCAGTGCTAGAGGCGGGGGGCGTTACAATGAGCAGTTCTTC. Encoded protein: CSARGGGRYNEQFF.

As concerns this clonotype: It may be a read error: a sequence one base away is much more abundant. The CDR3 does not end in the conserved phenylalanine or tryptophan, so this is likely a read error. The chain couples TRBV5-1 to TRBJ2-4; D remains unclear. Germline-derived CDR1 and CDR2 are SGHRS and YFSETQ. V lost 4 bases and J lost 7, with 15 bases in between. The CDR3 covers 14 residues. The CDR3 loop is CASSPVYRGNIQYS. The CDR3 nucleotides are TGCGCCAGCAGCCCTGTTTACCGTGGTAACATTCAGTACTCC.

The chain recombines TRBV7-9 with TRBJ2-3, with D unresolved. Trimming shortened V by 6 bases and J by 0 bases, and 25 bases separated the two germline ends. The CDR3 has 19 residues. The germline CDR1 and CDR2 sequences are SEHNR and FQNEAQ (reference sequence). CDR3 sequence: CASSSPRSTSPTSTDTQYF. CDR3 sequence (DNA): TGTGCCAGCAGTTCGCCCAGGTCTACCTCCCCTACTAGCACAGATACGCAGTATTTT.

This chain connects TRBV5-1 to TRBJ2-2; D is perhaps TRBD2 (5 bases). Germline V CDR1 and CDR2: SGHRS, YFSETQ. The ends were cut back, 3 bases at V and 2 bases at J, with 11 bases in the middle. CDR3 size: 15 residues. CDR3 in DNA: TGCGCCAGCAGCTCCAACGGACTTAACACCGGGGAGCTGTTTTTT. It is translated as CASSSNGLNTGELFF.

The chain combines TRBV7-2 with TRBJ1-1, with D hard to call. The germline gives CDR1 SGHTA, CDR2 FQGNSA. Trimming took off 3 bases at V and 3 bases at J, with 8 bases between the two ends. The CDR3 sequence is 13 residues long. This CDR3 is CASSFAEDTEAFF. Written as DNA, the CDR3 is TGTGCCAGCAGCTTCGCAGAGGACACTGAAGCTTTCTTT. The whole variable domain, remainder taken from reference TRBV7-2 and TRBJ1-1, is GAGVSQSPSNKVTEKGKDVELRCDPISGHTALYWYRQSLGQGLEFLIYFQGNSAPDKSGLPSDRFSAERTGGSVSTLTIQRTQQEDSAVYLCASSFAEDTEAFFGQGTRLTVV.

This rearrangement joins TRBV6-5 to TRBJ1-1; 9 nucleotides match TRBD1. There are 15 residues in the CDR3. J lost 4 bases, V lost 7 bases, and 10 bases had no gene match. Germline-derived CDR1 and CDR2 are MNHEY and SVGAGI. CDR3 loop: CASTRTGVLATEAFF. CDR3 in DNA: TGTGCCAGCACCCGGACAGGGGTTCTGGCCACTGAAGCTTTCTTT.

This clonotype was recorded at least ten times. The junction differs from germline at one of its ends, possibly a read error. The V gene is TRBV7-2, the J gene TRBJ2-1, with TRBD1 matching 9 bases. This CDR3 region has 15 residues. Germline V gene sequence: CDR1 SGHTA, CDR2 FQGNSA. The CDR3 here is CASSLGTGSYNEQFF. CDR3 bases: TGCGCCAGCAGCTTAGGGACAGGGTCCTACAATGAGCAGTTCTTC.

The genes are TRBV20-1 and TRBJ1-4; no firm D call. The CDR3 has 11 amino acids. Germline V CDR1 and CDR2: DFQATT, SNEGSKA (reference sequence). The V and J ends lost 7 bases and 8 bases respectively, with 11 bases between them. CDR3 in amino acids: CSGEGNEKLFF. The CDR3 nucleotides are TGCAGTGGGGAGGGTAACGAAAAACTGTTTTTT.

This clonotype turned up a few times. This sequence joins TRBV20-1 and TRBJ1-2; TRBD1 agrees at 10 bases. The germline gives CDR1 DFQATT, CDR2 SNEGSKA (reference sequence). The CDR3 contains 14 residues. With V trimmed by 3 bases and J by 4 bases, 5 bases remained unmatched. DNA for the CDR3: TGCAGTGCTAGCAAGGACAGGGGGACCTATGGCTACACCTTC. Protein: CSASKDRGTYGYTF.

At least ten counts were recorded for this clonotype. This chain links TRBV2 with TRBJ2-1, with 7 bases that match TRBD2. The germline CDR1 and CDR2 sequences are SNHLY and FYNNEI. Trimming took 6 bases from V and 0 from J; bases not matched to a gene: 8. The CDR3 has 16 residues. The CDR3 DNA reads as TGTGCCAGCAGAGGCATGGGAGGGAGCTCCTACAATGAGCAGTTCTTC. Amino acids: CASRGMGGSSYNEQFF.

There are a few counts of this clonotype. The junction does not match germline at one end; this may be a read error. The V gene is TRBV27, the J gene TRBJ1-1, with 9 positions matching TRBD1. The CDR3 consists of 14 residues. Germline CDR1 reads MNHEY; CDR2 reads SMNVEV (reference sequence). This chain's CDR3 is CACSLQGANTEAFF. The CDR3 region has the DNA TGTGCCTGCAGTTTACAGGGGGCAAACACTGAAGCTTTCTTT.